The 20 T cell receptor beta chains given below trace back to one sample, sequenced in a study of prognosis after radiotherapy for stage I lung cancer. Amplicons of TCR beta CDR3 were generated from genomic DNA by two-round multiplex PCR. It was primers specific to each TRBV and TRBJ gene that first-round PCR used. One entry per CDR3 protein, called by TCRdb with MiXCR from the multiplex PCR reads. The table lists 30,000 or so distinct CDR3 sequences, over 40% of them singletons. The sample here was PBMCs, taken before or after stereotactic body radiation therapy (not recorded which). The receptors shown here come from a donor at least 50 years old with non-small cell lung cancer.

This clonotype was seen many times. CDR3 residues: CASSDSKESGYTF. DNA for the CDR3: TGTGCCAGCAGTGACTCGAAGGAAAGTGGCTACACCTTC. The chain employs TRBV6-4 and TRBJ1-2; D gene unclear. The CDR3 is 13 residues long. Germline CDR1 and CDR2: MRHNA and SNTAGT. With 0 bases removed from V and 7 bases from J, the gap between germline ends came to 9 bases.

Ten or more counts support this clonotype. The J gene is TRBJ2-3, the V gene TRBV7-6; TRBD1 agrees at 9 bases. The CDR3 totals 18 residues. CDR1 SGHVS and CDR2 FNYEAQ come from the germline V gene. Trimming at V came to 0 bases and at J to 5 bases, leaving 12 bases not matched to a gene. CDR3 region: CASSLAGLTGGGGDTQYF. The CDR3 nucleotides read TGTGCCAGCAGCTTAGCCGGTTTGACAGGGGGAGGCGGAGATACGCAGTATTTT.

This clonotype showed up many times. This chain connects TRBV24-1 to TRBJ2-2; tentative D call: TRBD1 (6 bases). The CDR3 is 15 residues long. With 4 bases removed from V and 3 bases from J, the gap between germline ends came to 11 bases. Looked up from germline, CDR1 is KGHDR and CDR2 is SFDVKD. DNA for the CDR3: TGTGCCACCAGTGAGAGGGGACACGACACCGGGGAGCTGTTTTTT. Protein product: CATSERGHDTGELFF.

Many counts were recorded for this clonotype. Here the CDR3 reads CASSLRGQRYTEAFF. CDR3 in DNA: TGCGCCAGCAGCTTGAGGGGACAGCGGTACACTGAAGCTTTCTTT. The genes are TRBV5-1 and TRBJ1-1, with 7 bases fitting TRBD1. The CDR3 is made up of 15 amino acids. Germline V CDR1 and CDR2: SGHRS, YFSETQ. V was clipped by 1 base and J by 3 bases; unmatched bases: 6.

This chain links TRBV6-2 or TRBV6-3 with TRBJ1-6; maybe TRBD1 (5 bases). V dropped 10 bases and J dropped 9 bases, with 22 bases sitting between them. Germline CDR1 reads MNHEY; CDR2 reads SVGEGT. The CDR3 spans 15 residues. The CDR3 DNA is TGTGCCATCAATCTTGCCGGGGGATCGGGTTCACCCCTCCACTTT. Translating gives CAINLAGGSGSPLHF.

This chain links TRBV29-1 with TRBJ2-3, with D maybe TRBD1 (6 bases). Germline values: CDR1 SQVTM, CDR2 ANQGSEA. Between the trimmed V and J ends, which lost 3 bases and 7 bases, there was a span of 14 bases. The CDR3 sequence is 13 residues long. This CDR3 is CSVDGTGSYTQYF. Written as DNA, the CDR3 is TGCAGCGTTGATGGTACAGGGTCATATACGCAGTATTTT.

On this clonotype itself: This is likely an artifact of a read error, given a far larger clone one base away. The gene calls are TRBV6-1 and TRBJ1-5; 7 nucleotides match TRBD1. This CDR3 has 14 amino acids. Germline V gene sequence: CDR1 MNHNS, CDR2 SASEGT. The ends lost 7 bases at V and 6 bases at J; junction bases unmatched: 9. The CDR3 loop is CASISRQGGQPQHF. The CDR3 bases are TGTGCCAGCATTTCACGACAGGGCGGTCAGCCCCAGCATTTT.

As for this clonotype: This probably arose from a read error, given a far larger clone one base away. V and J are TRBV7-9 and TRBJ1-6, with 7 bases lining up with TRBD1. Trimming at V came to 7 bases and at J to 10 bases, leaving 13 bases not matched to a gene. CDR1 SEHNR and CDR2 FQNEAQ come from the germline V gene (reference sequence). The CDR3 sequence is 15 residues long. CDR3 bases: TGTGCCAGCAACCCGGGACAGCTAGAAGGATCACCCCTCCACTTT. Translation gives CASNPGQLEGSPLHF.

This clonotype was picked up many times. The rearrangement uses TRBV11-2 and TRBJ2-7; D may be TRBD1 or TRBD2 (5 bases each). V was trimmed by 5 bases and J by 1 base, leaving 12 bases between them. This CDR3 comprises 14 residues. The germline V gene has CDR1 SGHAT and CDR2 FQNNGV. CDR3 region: CASSRDRLSYEQYF. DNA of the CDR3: TGTGCCAGCAGCCGGGACCGTCTATCCTACGAGCAGTACTTC.

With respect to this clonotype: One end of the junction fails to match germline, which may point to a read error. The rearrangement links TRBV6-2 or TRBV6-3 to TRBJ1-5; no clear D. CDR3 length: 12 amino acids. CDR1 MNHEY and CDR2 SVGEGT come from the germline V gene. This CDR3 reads CASENSNQPQHF. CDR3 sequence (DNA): TGTGCCAGCGAGAATAGCAACCAGCCCCAGCATTTT.

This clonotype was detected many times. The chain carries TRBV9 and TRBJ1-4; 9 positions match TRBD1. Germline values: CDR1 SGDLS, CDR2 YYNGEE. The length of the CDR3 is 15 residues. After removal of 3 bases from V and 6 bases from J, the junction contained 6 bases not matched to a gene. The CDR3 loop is CASSAHRGLDEKLFF. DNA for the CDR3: TGTGCCAGCAGCGCCCACAGGGGGCTGGATGAAAAACTGTTTTTT.

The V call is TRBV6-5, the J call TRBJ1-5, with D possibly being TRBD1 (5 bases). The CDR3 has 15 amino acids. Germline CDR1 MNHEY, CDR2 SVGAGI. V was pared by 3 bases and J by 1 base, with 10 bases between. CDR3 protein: CASSYRGPSNQPQHF. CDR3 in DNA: TGTGCCAGCAGTTATAGGGGTCCGAGCAATCAGCCCCAGCATTTT.

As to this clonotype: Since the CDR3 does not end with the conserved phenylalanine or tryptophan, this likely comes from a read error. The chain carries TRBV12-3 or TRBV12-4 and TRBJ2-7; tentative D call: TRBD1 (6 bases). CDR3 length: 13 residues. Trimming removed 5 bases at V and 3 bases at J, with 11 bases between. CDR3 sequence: CASSRIQGYEQYI. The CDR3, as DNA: TGTGCCAGCAGTCGTATACAGGGCTACGAGCAGTACATA.

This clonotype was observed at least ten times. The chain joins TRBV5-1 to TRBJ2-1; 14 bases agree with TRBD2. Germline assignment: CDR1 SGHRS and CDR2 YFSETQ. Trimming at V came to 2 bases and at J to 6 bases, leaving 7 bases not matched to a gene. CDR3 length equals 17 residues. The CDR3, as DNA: TGCGCCAGCAGCTTCGGAACCGGGACTAGCGGGAGCAATGAGCAGTTCTTC. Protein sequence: CASSFGTGTSGSNEQFF.

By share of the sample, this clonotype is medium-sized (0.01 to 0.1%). CDR3 residues: CASRTGGAYNEQFF. CDR3 nucleotides: TGTGCCAGCAGGACAGGGGGGGCCTACAATGAGCAGTTCTTC. V and J are TRBV28 and TRBJ2-1; 9 bases are shared with TRBD1. Germline-derived CDR1 and CDR2 are MDHEN and SYDVKM. V was pared by 6 bases and J by 2 bases, with 2 bases of the junction left unmatched. There are 14 residues in the CDR3.

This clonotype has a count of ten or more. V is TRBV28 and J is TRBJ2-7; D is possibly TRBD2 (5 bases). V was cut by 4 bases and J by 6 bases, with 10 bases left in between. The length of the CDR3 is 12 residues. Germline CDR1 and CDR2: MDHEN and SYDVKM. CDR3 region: CASSSPLVEQYF. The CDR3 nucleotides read TGTGCCAGCAGTTCCCCACTAGTCGAGCAGTACTTC. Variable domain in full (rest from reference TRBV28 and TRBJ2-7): DVKVTQSSRYLVKRTGEKVFLECVQDMDHENMFWYRQDPGLGLRLIYFSYDVKMKEKGDIPEGYSVSREKKERFSLILESASTNQTSMYLCASSSPLVEQYFGPGTRLTVT.

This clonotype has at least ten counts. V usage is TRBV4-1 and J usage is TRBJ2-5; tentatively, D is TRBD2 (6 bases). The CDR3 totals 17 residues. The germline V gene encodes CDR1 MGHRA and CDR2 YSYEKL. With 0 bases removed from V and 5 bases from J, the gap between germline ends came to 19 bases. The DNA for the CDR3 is TGCGCCAGCAGCCAAGATTCGTCCGGGAGCCAGAGGGAGACCCAGTACTTC. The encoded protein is CASSQDSSGSQRETQYF.

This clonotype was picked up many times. CDR3 loop: CASSSGTGHTDTQYF. Written as DNA, the CDR3 is TGTGCCAGCAGCTCCGGGACAGGGCACACAGATACGCAGTATTTT. The chain recombines TRBV7-9 with TRBJ2-3, with TRBD1 matching over 9 bases. This CDR3 spans 15 amino acids. After removal of 4 bases from V and 2 bases from J, the junction contained 4 bases not matched to a gene. Germline assignment: CDR1 SEHNR and CDR2 FQNEAQ (reference sequence).

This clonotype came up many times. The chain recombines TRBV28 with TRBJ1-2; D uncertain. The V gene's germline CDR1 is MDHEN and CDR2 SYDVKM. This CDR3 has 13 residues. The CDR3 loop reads CATKPVETGGYTF. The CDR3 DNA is TGTGCGACAAAACCCGTGGAAACGGGGGGCTACACCTTC.

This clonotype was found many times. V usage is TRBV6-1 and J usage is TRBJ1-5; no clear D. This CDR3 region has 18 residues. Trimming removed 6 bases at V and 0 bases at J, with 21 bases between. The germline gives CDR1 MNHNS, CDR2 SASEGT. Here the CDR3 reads CASSPDYPTQYSNQPQHF. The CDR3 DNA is TGTGCCAGCAGCCCAGATTACCCGACCCAATATAGCAATCAGCCCCAGCATTTT.